This paragraph reports one T cell receptor beta chain. The target antigen is unknown. The V end was cut by 5 bases, the J end by 8 bases, with 19 bases between. The CDR3 spans 15 residues. Germline assignment: CDR1 SEHNR and CDR2 FQNEAQ (reference sequence). The sample is drawn from a study of T cell repertoires in cytomegalovirus infection. Whole-study results and caveats: Based on cumulative public TCR beta family frequency, carriers of CMV plus the relevant HLA were identified.

TCRdb recomputed calls from the reads with MiXCR, one row per CDR3 protein. This table holds about 900,000 distinct CDR3 sequences, under 40% found once. The receptor comes from a human donor in good health (CMV status not recorded). Some clones in this sample may be carry-over from other donors' samples. The chain joins TRBV7-9 to TRBJ2-1; maybe TRBD1 (6 bases). Sequenced material: cultured CD8+ T cells from PBMCs, taken from culture after CMV antigen stimulation. This CDR3 reads CASSHPWTADDEQFF. The CDR3 bases are TGTGCCAGCAGCCATCCCTGGACAGCCGACGATGAGCAGTTCTTC. The whole variable domain, filled in from reference TRBV7-9 and TRBJ2-1, reads DTGVSQNPRHKITKRGQNVTFRCDPISEHNRLYWYRQTLGQGPEFLTYFQNEAQLEKSRLLSDRFSAERPKGSFSTLEIQRTEQGDSAMYLCASSHPWTADDEQFFGPGTRLTVL.